Following are 16 T cell receptor beta chains from one sample sequenced in a study of a mutant IDH1 vaccine in newly diagnosed glioma. Sequencing used immunoSEQ multiplex PCR; TCRdb keeps in-frame clones, though not all of them. This sample has tens of thousands of clones, with 92% found just once. For these TCRs, the target antigens are not known. The time point here: week 35, safety follow-up. A 20-mer mutant IDH1 peptide at 300 ug was injected subcutaneously with topical imiquimod. Sample: PBMCs, taken from a glioma patient whose treatment included an IDH1 peptide vaccine. These receptors came from a man in his forties or fifties with glioma.

The DNA for the CDR3 is TGTGCCTGGAGCTCAGGTTCCCGGCGGGGCGGGGAGCTGTTTTTT. It codes for CAWSSGSRRGGELFF. V and J are TRBV30 and TRBJ2-2; perhaps TRBD2 as D (6 bases). V was shortened by 3 bases and J by 7 bases, with 18 bases between the two germline ends. Germline assignment: CDR1 GTSNPN and CDR2 SVGIG (reference sequence). This CDR3 comprises 15 residues.

The CDR3 protein is CASSGQIAQETQYF. The CDR3 nucleotides read TGTGCCAGCTCGGGACAGATCGCTCAAGAGACCCAGTACTTC. The V gene is TRBV7-9, the J gene TRBJ2-5, with 7 bases identical to TRBD1. This CDR3 is 14 amino acids long. The V segment lost 8 bases and the J segment 2 bases; nucleotides outside the gene matches: 8. Germline values: CDR1 SEHNR, CDR2 FQNEAQ (reference sequence).

V usage is TRBV7-6 and J usage is TRBJ2-7, with D perhaps TRBD1 (6 bases). Trimming left V 2 bases short and J 2 bases short, with 16 bases between. CDR3 size: 16 residues. Per the germline V gene, CDR1 is SGHVS and CDR2 is FNYEAQ. CDR3 in DNA: TGTGCCAGCAGCTTAAGTACCACAGGGCGAGCCTACGAGCAGTACTTC. The encoded protein is CASSLSTTGRAYEQYF.

J is TRBJ2-2 and V is TRBV5-4, with D possibly being TRBD1 (6 bases). Trimming shortened V by 4 bases and J by 7 bases, and 14 bases separated the two germline ends. From germline, CDR1 is SGHNT and CDR2 YYREEE (reference sequence). CDR3 length: 14 residues. The CDR3 nucleotides are TGTGCCAGCAGCGGCAGGGGTATGGGCGGGGAGCTGTTTTTT. Its translation is CASSGRGMGGELFF.

CDR3 residues: CASSITTTNTEAFF. CDR3 nucleotides: TGTGCCAGCAGTATCACGACAACGAACACTGAAGCTTTCTTT. The chain has TRBV6-5 and TRBJ1-1; no clear D. CDR3 size: 14 residues. Germline V CDR1 and CDR2: MNHEY, SVGAGI. The V end was cut by 5 bases, the J end by 1 base, with 11 bases between.

DNA for the CDR3: TGCAGCGTAAGGGGGTCTCACTACGAGCAGTACTTC. Its translation: CSVRGSHYEQYF. The V gene is TRBV29-1, the J gene TRBJ2-7; D perhaps matches TRBD1 (6 bases). CDR1 and CDR2 from the germline V gene are SQVTM and ANQGSEA. The CDR3 covers 12 residues. The germline V and J ends were trimmed by 6 bases and 3 bases, with 12 bases remaining between them.

The V gene is TRBV6-1, the J gene TRBJ2-1; D is undetermined. This CDR3 is 14 amino acids long. V lost 4 bases to trimming and J lost 6 bases, with 13 bases between them. Germline CDR1 reads MNHNS; CDR2 reads SASEGT. CDR3 sequence reads: CASSALILGNEQFF. As DNA, the CDR3 is TGTGCCAGCAGTGCCCTCATCCTGGGCAATGAGCAGTTCTTC.

V gene TRBV4-1 combines with J gene TRBJ1-1, with D hard to call. Trimming removed 4 bases from V and 0 bases from J, with 21 bases in between. Germline assignment: CDR1 MGHRA and CDR2 YSYEKL. This CDR3 region has 18 residues. The CDR3 reads CASSPGPGRKSMNTEAFF. The CDR3, as DNA: TGCGCCAGCAGCCCAGGCCCCGGGAGGAAATCTATGAACACTGAAGCTTTCTTT.

V and J are TRBV5-8 and TRBJ1-2; D may be TRBD1 (5 bases). Germline values: CDR1 SGHTS, CDR2 YDEGEE. Trimming shortened V by 2 bases and J by 4 bases, and 12 bases separated the two germline ends. This CDR3 has 14 amino acids. The CDR3 bases are TGTGCCAGCAGCTTAGGTGGCAGGGCCTATGGCTACACCTTC. This sequence encodes CASSLGGRAYGYTF.

This clone was recorded only once. This chain joins TRBV25-1 and TRBJ2-7, with D unresolved. Germline-derived CDR1 and CDR2 are MGHDK and SYGVNS. This CDR3 region has 16 residues. Trimming left V 3 bases short and J 0 bases short, with 15 bases between. The CDR3 bases are TGTGCCAGCAGTGATAACGGCCCGACGAGCTCCTACGAGCAGTACTTC. It is translated as CASSDNGPTSSYEQYF.

The genes are TRBV5-1 and TRBJ2-1; 10 nucleotides align to TRBD2. This CDR3 spans 17 amino acids. V lost 2 bases to trimming and J lost 4 bases; unmatched junction nucleotides: 9. Germline CDR1 and CDR2: SGHRS and YFSETQ. This CDR3 is CASSLSGLAVSYNEQFF. The CDR3 DNA reads TGCGCCAGCAGCTTATCCGGACTAGCGGTATCTTACAATGAGCAGTTCTTC.

The V and J genes are TRBV6-1 and TRBJ2-7; 9 bases line up with TRBD1. Germline loops: CDR1 MNHNS, CDR2 SASEGT. The CDR3 has 15 amino acids. Losses at the gene ends were 4 bases for V and 4 bases for J; bases not matched to a gene: 8. The CDR3 nucleotides are TGTGCCAGCAGTGCCTCCGGGACAGGGCGGTACGAGCAGTACTTC. Translated, it gives CASSASGTGRYEQYF.

The chain links TRBV6-5 to TRBJ1-4; D remains unclear. Per germline, CDR1 MNHEY and CDR2 SVGAGI. The CDR3 runs to 15 residues. V was shortened by 6 bases and J by 0 bases, with 11 bases between the two germline ends. The chain's CDR3 is CASRPPTATNEKLFF. As DNA, the CDR3 is TGTGCCAGCAGGCCCCCGACCGCAACTAATGAAAAACTGTTTTTT.

J is TRBJ1-4 and V is TRBV2, with D possibly TRBD1 on 5 matching bases. Per the germline V gene, CDR1 is SNHLY and CDR2 is FYNNEI. V lost 6 bases, J lost 2 bases, and 19 bases lay in between. The CDR3 runs to 17 residues. DNA of the CDR3: TGTGCCAGCAGACACCGGGGCCTCTATGAGACTAATGAAAAACTGTTTTTT. Encoded protein: CASRHRGLYETNEKLFF.

V usage is TRBV18 and J usage is TRBJ2-1, with D unclear. CDR1 and CDR2 from the germline V gene are KGHSH and LQKENI. CDR3 length: 16 residues. Between the trimmed V and J ends, which lost 3 bases and 0 bases, there was a span of 12 bases. CDR3 DNA: TGTGCCAGCTCACCCGCGGTCGCAAGCTCCTACAATGAGCAGTTCTTC. Encoded protein: CASSPAVASSYNEQFF.

This clone was counted between two and nine times. This sequence joins TRBV11-2 and TRBJ1-1; D call uncertain. There are 13 residues in the CDR3. The germline V gene encodes CDR1 SGHAT and CDR2 FQNNGV. Trimming pared 4 bases from V and 0 bases from J, leaving 6 bases between. The CDR3 region is CASSSDLNTEAFF. The DNA for the CDR3 is TGTGCCAGCAGCTCGGACCTGAACACTGAAGCTTTCTTT.